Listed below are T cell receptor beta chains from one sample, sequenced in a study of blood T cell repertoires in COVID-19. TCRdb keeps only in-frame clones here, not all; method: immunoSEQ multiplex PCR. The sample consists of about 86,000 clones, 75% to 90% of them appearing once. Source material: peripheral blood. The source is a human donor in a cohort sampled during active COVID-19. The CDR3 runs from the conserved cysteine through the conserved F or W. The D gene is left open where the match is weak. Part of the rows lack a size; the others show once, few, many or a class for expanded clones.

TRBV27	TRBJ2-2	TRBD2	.	TGTGCCAGCAGTTTAGCGGTAGCGGGAGTGCCCGGGGAGCTGTTTTTT	CASSLAVAGVPGELFF
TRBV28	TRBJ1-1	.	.	TGTGCCAGCAATGGCGCAGGGGAGGGTTACACTGAAGCTTTCTTT	CASNGAGEGYTEAFF
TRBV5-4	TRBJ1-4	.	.	TGTGCCAGCAGCTCTCAGACAGGTTCTGCAACTAATGAAAAACTGTTTTTT	CASSSQTGSATNEKLFF
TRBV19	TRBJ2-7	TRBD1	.	TGTGCCAGTAGTAACGGACAGGCGGACGTGAGCGAGCAGTACTTC	CASSNGQADVSEQYF
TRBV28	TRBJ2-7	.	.	TGTGCCAGCAGTTTAGGGGGACTGCCTTACGAGCAGTACTTC	CASSLGGLPYEQYF
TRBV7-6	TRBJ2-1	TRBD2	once	TGTGCCAGCAGCGCCCATCCTAGCGGGAACTACAATGAGCAGTTCTTC	CASSAHPSGNYNEQFF
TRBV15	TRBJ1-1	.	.	TGTGCCACCAGCAGGGGGAGGGGTCGGAACACTGAAGCTTTCTTT	CATSRGRGRNTEAFF
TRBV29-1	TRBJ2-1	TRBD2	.	TGCAGCGTTGCTGGACTAGGCGACTTGGATGAGCAGTTCTTC	CSVAGLGDLDEQFF
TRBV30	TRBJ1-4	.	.	TGTGCCTGGAGGGCCTCAACCATGGTCGAAAAACTGTTTTTT	CAWRASTMVEKLFF
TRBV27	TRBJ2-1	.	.	TGTGCCAGCAGTCCCTTTGGGGGCGTCAGCTCCTACAATGAGCAGTTCTTC	CASSPFGGVSSYNEQFF
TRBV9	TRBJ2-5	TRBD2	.	TGTGCCAGCAGCGTAGTTCGGCAAGCGGGAAGGGGAGAGACCCAGTACTTC	CASSVVRQAGRGETQYF
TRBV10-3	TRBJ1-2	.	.	TGTGCCATCAGTGAGTCCGGGTTGGGCTACACCTTC	CAISESGLGYTF
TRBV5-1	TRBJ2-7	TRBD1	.	TGCGCCAGCAGCTTAGGGCAGGGGGCGGCCGAGCAGTACTTC	CASSLGQGAAEQYF
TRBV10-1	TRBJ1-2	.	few	TGCGCCAGCAGTGCCGACAAGAACTATGGCTACACCTTC	CASSADKNYGYTF
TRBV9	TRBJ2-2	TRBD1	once	TGTGCCAGCAGCTCCTGGACAGGGATGAACACCGGGGAGCTGTTTTTT	CASSSWTGMNTGELFF
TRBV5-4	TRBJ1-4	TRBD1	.	TGTGCCAGCAGCCAGGACAGGGGAAACGAAAAACTGTTTTTT	CASSQDRGNEKLFF
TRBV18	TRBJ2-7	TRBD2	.	TGTGCCAGCTCACCGGTTCTAGCGGCCAACGAGCAGTACTTC	CASSPVLAANEQYF
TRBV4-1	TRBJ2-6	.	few	TGCGCCAGCAGCCAAGACTCGGTCGGTTCTGGGGCCAACGTCCTGACTTTC	CASSQDSVGSGANVLTF
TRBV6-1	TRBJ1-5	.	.	TGTGCCAGCAGTGAAGGATTTGGGGGGGTTAGGGCCCAGCATTTT	CASSEGFGGVRAQHF
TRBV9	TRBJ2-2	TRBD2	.	TGTGCCAGCAGCCGGGGACTAGCGGGAGGGCCAACCGGGGAGCTGTTTTTT	CASSRGLAGGPTGELFF
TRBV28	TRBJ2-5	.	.	TGTGCAGCCGCGGAGCGGGAGACCCAGTACTTC	CAAAERETQYF
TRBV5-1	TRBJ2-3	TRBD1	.	TGCGCCAGCAGCTTGTCAGGGGGCTTCGTGACAGATACGCAGTATTTT	CASSLSGGFVTDTQYF
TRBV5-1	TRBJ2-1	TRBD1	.	TGCGCCAGCACAGAAATGGGACAGGGGAATAATGAGCAGTTCTTC	CASTEMGQGNNEQFF
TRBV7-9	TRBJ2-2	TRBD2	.	TGTGCCAGCAGGTCCTCTCGTAGCGGGACGAACACCGGGGAGCTGTTTTTT	CASRSSRSGTNTGELFF
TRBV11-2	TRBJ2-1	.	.	TGTGCCAGCAGCTTAGAGCTGGTTGCGGGGTCCTACAATGAGCAGTTCTTC	CASSLELVAGSYNEQFF
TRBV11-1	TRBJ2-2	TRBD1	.	TGTGCCAGCAGCTTAGGTGACAGGGTCACCGGGGAGCTGTTTTTT	CASSLGDRVTGELFF
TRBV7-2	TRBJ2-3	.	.	TGTGCCAGCAGCCCGCGCTTCACAGATACGCAGTATTTT	CASSPRFTDTQYF
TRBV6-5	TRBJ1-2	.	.	TGTGCCAGCACCTCCGGATGGAGGGCGGGCTACACCTTC	CASTSGWRAGYTF
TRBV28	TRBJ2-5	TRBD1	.	TGTGCCAGCACAGGGGGATCAGAGACCCAGTACTTC	CASTGGSETQYF
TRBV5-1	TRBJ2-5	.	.	TGCGCCAGCAGCTTGGCGGGGGTTGTGGAGACCCAGTACTTC	CASSLAGVVETQYF
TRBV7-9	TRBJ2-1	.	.	TGTGCCAGCAGCTTTAGGGGCAGGCTGGCGTACAATGAGCAGTTCTTC	CASSFRGRLAYNEQFF
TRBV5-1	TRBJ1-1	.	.	TGCGCCAGCAGCTTGATGGCCCTGAACACTGAAGCTTTCTTT	CASSLMALNTEAFF
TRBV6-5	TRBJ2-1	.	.	TGTGCCAGCAGTCCCCAGGGGACCGCCTACAATGAGCAGTTCTTC	CASSPQGTAYNEQFF
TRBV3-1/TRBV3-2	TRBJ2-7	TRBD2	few	TGTGCCAGCATCCAGCGGGAGAGCGGCGAGCAGTACTTC	CASIQRESGEQYF
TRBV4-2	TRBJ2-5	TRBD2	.	TGTGCCAGCAGCGTCCGGCGGGGGGAACGAGAGACCCAGTACTTC	CASSVRRGERETQYF
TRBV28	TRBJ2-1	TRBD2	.	TGTGCCAGCATCTCTCTCAGCGGGAGTGGTTACAATGAGCAGTTCTTC	CASISLSGSGYNEQFF
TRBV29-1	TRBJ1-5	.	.	TGCAGCGTTGGGGGGAGGAATCAGCCCCAGCATTTT	CSVGGRNQPQHF
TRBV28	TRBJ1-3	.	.	TGTGCCAGCAGTCTCCTACAGGGAATAGGCCAATCTGGAAACACCATATATTTT	CASSLLQGIGQSGNTIYF
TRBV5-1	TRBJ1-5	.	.	TGCGCCAGCAGCTTGTCGGGGGATCAGCCCCAGCATTTT	CASSLSGDQPQHF
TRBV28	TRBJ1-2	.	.	TGTGCCAGCAGGGAGCCAGGGCATGGCTACACCTTC	CASREPGHGYTF
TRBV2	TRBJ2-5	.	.	TGTGCCAGCAGTGGAGGCCTCCGAGCGGAGACCCAGTACTTC	CASSGGLRAETQYF
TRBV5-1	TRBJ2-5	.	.	TGCGCCAGCAGCTTGGCCGTCGAAGAGACCCAGTACTTC	CASSLAVEETQYF
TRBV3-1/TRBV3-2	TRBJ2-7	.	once	TGTGCCAGCAGCCAAAATTCGAGGGATTCGGCTAGCCCTAAATTC	CASSQNSRDSASPKF
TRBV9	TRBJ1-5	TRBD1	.	TGTGCCAGCAGCGCCGGACAGGGTGTTCAGCCCCAGCATTTT	CASSAGQGVQPQHF
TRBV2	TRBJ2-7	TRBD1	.	TGTGCCAGCAGCCTTTATGGGACAGCCTTCTCCTACGAGCAGTACTTC	CASSLYGTAFSYEQYF
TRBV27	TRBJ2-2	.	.	TGTGCCAGCAGTTTATCAAGGGACATACTGAACACCGGGGAGCTGTTTTTT	CASSLSRDILNTGELFF
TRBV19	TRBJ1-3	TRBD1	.	TGTGCCAGTAGTCGCGGACAGGGATCCGGAAACACCATATATTTT	CASSRGQGSGNTIYF
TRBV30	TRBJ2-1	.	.	TGTGCCTGGAGCAGGGCTTGGGGTGAGCAGTTCTTC	CAWSRAWGEQFF
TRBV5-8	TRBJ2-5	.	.	TGTGCCAGCAGCTTGTCGGGGGTAGAGACCCAGTACTTC	CASSLSGVETQYF
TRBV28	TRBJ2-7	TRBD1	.	TGTGCCAGCAGACCCCCATCGACAGGGTACGAGCAGTACTTC	CASRPPSTGYEQYF
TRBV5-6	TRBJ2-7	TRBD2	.	TGTGCCAGCAGCTTTGCGGGAGGTTCCCTATACGAGCAGTACTTC	CASSFAGGSLYEQYF
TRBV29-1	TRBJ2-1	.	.	TGCAGCGCCGTAGGGAGTGAGCAGTTCTTC	CSAVGSEQFF
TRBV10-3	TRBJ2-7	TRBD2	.	TGTGCCATCAAATCCGGGACTAGCGGACTCTACGAGCAGTACTTC	CAIKSGTSGLYEQYF
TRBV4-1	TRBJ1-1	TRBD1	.	TGCGCCAGCAGCAGAGGACAGGGGGCATATGAAGCTTTCTTT	CASSRGQGAYEAFF
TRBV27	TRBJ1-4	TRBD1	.	TGTGCCAGCAGTCTGACCCGGGACAGGGGAGGTCGTGAAAAACTGTTTTTT	CASSLTRDRGGREKLFF
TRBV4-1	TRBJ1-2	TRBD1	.	TGCGCCAGCAGCAAAGGCCCGAGGACAGGAAAATATTATGGCTACACCTTC	CASSKGPRTGKYYGYTF
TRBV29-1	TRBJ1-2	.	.	TGCAGCGTTGGAAGGGGGGGCGAGAAAGGCTACACCTTC	CSVGRGGEKGYTF
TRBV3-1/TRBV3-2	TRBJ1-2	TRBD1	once	TGTGCCAGCAGCCTCGGACAGGGGGCCGTTGGCTACACCTTC	CASSLGQGAVGYTF
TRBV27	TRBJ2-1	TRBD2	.	TGTGCCAGCAGTCCCCCCGGGCTAGCGGCTTTGACTGAGCAGTTCTTC	CASSPPGLAALTEQFF